Presented here are 25 T cell receptor beta chains from one specimen sequenced in a study of identical twins. TCRdb ran MiXCR on the 5' RACE reads and lists one entry per CDR3 protein. The table lists some 500,000 distinct CDR3 sequences, 9.5% to 10% of them singletons. The same specimen was also included in a second study, on yellow fever vaccine responses in identical twins.

The specimen was PBMCs. These receptors all stem from a young woman in good health.

This clonotype was seen ten or more times. V usage is TRBV7-9 and J usage is TRBJ2-2; no clear D. The V gene lost 7 bases and the J gene lost 5 bases, with 8 bases spanning the gap. The germline V gene encodes CDR1 SEHNR and CDR2 FQNEAQ (reference sequence). CDR3 size: 12 residues. CDR3 DNA sequence: TGTGCCAGCACCCCTTTAACCGGGGAGCTGTTTTTT. Translated, it gives CASTPLTGELFF.

This clonotype was recorded once. V is TRBV6-5 and J is TRBJ1-2; TRBD1 might be the D (5 bases). Germline loops: CDR1 MNHEY, CDR2 SVGAGI. Trimming took 6 bases from V and 7 from J, leaving 15 bases between them. This CDR3 has 13 residues. CDR3 loop: CASSKPGLLGYTF. CDR3 in DNA: TGTGCCAGCAGCAAACCAGGGCTCCTTGGCTACACCTTC.

As to this clonotype: The junction differs from germline at one of its ends, possibly a read error. The CDR3 protein is CASSPWGQGDTGELFF. CDR3 sequence (DNA): TGTGCTAGCAGCCCGTGGGGACAGGGCGACACCGGGGAGCTGTTTTTT. The V call is TRBV7-7, the J call TRBJ2-2, with 9 nucleotides matching TRBD1. This CDR3 has 16 amino acids. Germline loops: CDR1 SSHAT, CDR2 FNYEAQ (reference sequence). Using reference TRBV7-7 and TRBJ2-2 for the parts outside the CDR3, the full variable domain is GAGVSQSPRYKVTKRGQDVTLRCDPISSHATLYWYQQALGQGPEFLTYFNYEAQPDKSGLPSDRFSAERPEGSISTLTIQRTEQRDSAMYRCASSPWGQGDTGELFFGEGSRLTVL.

This clonotype was found a few times. The rearrangement links TRBV14 to TRBJ1-2; D is undetermined. V was clipped by 1 base and J by 6 bases, with 6 bases between them. The CDR3 sequence is 12 residues long. Germline V gene sequence: CDR1 SGHDN, CDR2 FVKESK. The CDR3 reads CASSQAGNGYTF. Here the CDR3 DNA reads TGTGCCAGCAGCCAAGCGGGGAATGGCTACACCTTC.

This clonotype has only a few counts. This chain connects TRBV20-1 to TRBJ2-3; TRBD2 is a possible D gene (7 bases). V was trimmed by 5 bases and J by 5 bases, leaving 20 bases between them. CDR3 length equals 15 residues. From germline, CDR1 is DFQATT and CDR2 SNEGSKA (reference sequence). The DNA for the CDR3 is TGCAGTGCTGATTGGGGCAGGGGCGGGGGAGATACGCAGTATTTT. It yields the protein CSADWGRGGGDTQYF.

The chain has TRBV7-3 and TRBJ2-5, with 11 nucleotides matching TRBD1. The CDR3 contains 15 residues. Trimming took 5 bases from V and 2 from J; bases not matched to a gene: 4. The germline gives CDR1 SGHTA, CDR2 FQGTGA. CDR3 protein: CASSLDRGRQETQYF. For the CDR3, the DNA is TGTGCCAGCAGCCTGGACAGGGGGCGTCAAGAGACCCAGTACTTC.

The chain employs TRBV30 and TRBJ1-1; D possibly corresponds to TRBD1 (5 bases). The CDR3 totals 13 residues. From germline, CDR1 is GTSNPN and CDR2 SVGIG (reference sequence). V was cut by 3 bases and J by 1 base, with 9 bases left in between. CDR3 residues: CAWRGTGNTEAFF. CDR3 nucleotides: TGTGCCTGGAGGGGAACAGGGAACACTGAAGCTTTCTTT. Supplemented by reference TRBV30 and TRBJ1-1, the full variable domain reads SQTIHQWPATLVQPVGSPLSLECTVEGTSNPNLYWYRQAAGRGLQLLFYSVGIGQISSEVPQNLSASRPQDRQFILSSKKLLLSDSGFYLCAWRGTGNTEAFFGQGTRLTVV.

The rearrangement links TRBV5-4 to TRBJ2-3; a possible D gene is TRBD2 (6 bases). V was trimmed by 3 bases and J by 0 bases, leaving 14 bases between them. Germline assignment: CDR1 SGHNT and CDR2 YYREEE (reference sequence). This CDR3 region has 16 residues. CDR3 sequence reads: CASSSGTAPSTDTQYF. The CDR3 nucleotides read TGTGCCAGCAGCTCCGGGACTGCTCCTAGCACAGATACGCAGTATTTT.

There are many counts of this clonotype. This sequence joins TRBV10-3 and TRBJ2-1; no firm D call. CDR3 length: 16 amino acids. Germline V CDR1 and CDR2: ENHRY, SYGVKD. V was cut by 3 bases and J by 0 bases, with 12 bases left in between. CDR3 amino acids: CAISEKAVSSYNEQFF. In DNA, the CDR3 is TGTGCCATCAGTGAAAAAGCTGTGAGCTCCTACAATGAGCAGTTCTTC.

This clonotype occurred a few times. The rearrangement links TRBV4-2 to TRBJ2-4, with D perhaps TRBD2 (7 bases). V was shortened by 1 base and J by 6 bases, with 19 bases between the two germline ends. Per the germline V gene, CDR1 is LGHNA and CDR2 is YNFKEQ. The CDR3 contains 17 residues. The CDR3 DNA is TGTGCCAGCAGCCAAGTATTACAGGGAGGGCCAAGAAACATTCAGTACTTC. This encodes CASSQVLQGGPRNIQYF.

Many counts were recorded for this clonotype. Germline is not matched at one junction end, which may reflect a read error. The V call is TRBV29-1, the J call TRBJ2-1, with D unclear. The CDR3 is 9 amino acids. CDR1 is SQVTM, CDR2 ANQGSEA, per germline. CDR3 in DNA: TGCAGCGTTGCGACCCCCAGACTCTTC. Translating gives CSVATPRLF.

This clonotype was detected only a few times. The chain employs TRBV4-3 and TRBJ2-1, with no clear D. V lost 0 bases and J lost 9, with 12 bases in between. The CDR3 sequence is 14 residues long. In germline, CDR1 is LGHNA, CDR2 YSLEER. Here the CDR3 DNA reads TGCGCCAGCAGCCAAGAGGCCCGAGCAGGTGAGCAGTTCTTC. This encodes CASSQEARAGEQFF.

V usage is TRBV12-3 or TRBV12-4 and J usage is TRBJ2-4; possibly TRBD2 for D (5 bases). Trimming cost V 6 bases and J 3 bases, with 15 bases left between them. The CDR3 contains 15 residues. In DNA, the CDR3 is TGTGCCAGCAGCCGACGTTTCGAGGGCAAAAACATTCAGTACTTC. Its translation: CASSRRFEGKNIQYF.

This clonotype occurred many times. The rearrangement uses TRBV12-3 or TRBV12-4 and TRBJ2-5; D unclear. The germline V and J ends were trimmed by 3 bases and 4 bases, with 18 bases remaining between them. This CDR3 spans 16 amino acids. As DNA, the CDR3 is TGTGCCAGCAGTTTGCGAGACCCCCACTTCGGAGAGACCCAGTACTTC. Translating it yields CASSLRDPHFGETQYF.

There are many counts of this clonotype. The chain is built from TRBV7-2 and TRBJ2-1; D unresolved. The V gene lost 5 bases and the J gene lost 2 bases, with 16 bases spanning the gap. The CDR3 covers 16 residues. Germline values: CDR1 SGHTA, CDR2 FQGNSA. The CDR3 is CASSEKAPRPYNEQFF. The CDR3 region has the DNA TGTGCCAGCAGCGAGAAGGCCCCCCGCCCCTACAATGAGCAGTTCTTC.

The V and J genes are TRBV28 and TRBJ2-7; the match to TRBD1 covers 8 bases. J gave up 2 bases and V 3 bases, and 6 bases lay outside the gene matches. In germline, CDR1 is MDHEN, CDR2 SYDVKM. The CDR3 is 15 amino acids. This CDR3 reads CASSFGDRSAYEQYF. DNA for the CDR3: TGTGCCAGCAGTTTTGGGGACAGGTCTGCCTACGAGCAGTACTTC.

This clonotype was recorded a few times. V is TRBV10-2 and J is TRBJ2-7; maybe TRBD1 (6 bases). Germline V gene lookup returns CDR1 WSHSY and CDR2 SAAADI. The CDR3 contains 15 residues. Deletions cut 2 bases from V and 3 bases from J, with 14 bases between. The CDR3 DNA is TGCGCCAGCAGTGAGACCGGGACACGACTCTACGAGCAGTACTTC. Translating it yields CASSETGTRLYEQYF.

Many counts were recorded for this clonotype. This chain links TRBV24-1 with TRBJ2-1; 9 nucleotides line up with TRBD1. This CDR3 spans 14 amino acids. J gave up 8 bases and V 10 bases, and 11 bases lay outside the gene matches. The germline V gene encodes CDR1 KGHDR and CDR2 SFDVKD. In DNA form, the CDR3 reads TGTGCCACAGGAGGTATCGACAGGGGGGATGAGCAGTTCTTC. Its protein is CATGGIDRGDEQFF.

This clonotype was seen ten or more times. The chain employs TRBV6-1 and TRBJ2-6, with D unresolved. Germline V CDR1 and CDR2: MNHNS, SASEGT. V was shortened by 6 bases and J by 1 base, with 4 bases between the two germline ends. The CDR3 covers 13 residues. As DNA, the CDR3 is TGTGCCAGCAGCCAATCTGGGGCCAACGTCCTGACTTTC. The encoded protein is CASSQSGANVLTF.

The J gene is TRBJ2-5, the V gene TRBV20-1; D not certain. This CDR3 comprises 15 residues. In germline, CDR1 is DFQATT, CDR2 SNEGSKA (reference sequence). Trimming stripped 6 bases from V and 4 bases from J, with 21 bases between. CDR3 nucleotide sequence: TGCAGTGCCCCTAAGGGAAACTTCCTAGGAGAGACCCAGTACTTC. As protein: CSAPKGNFLGETQYF.

In its sample, this clonotype was seen many times. The chain has TRBV29-1 and TRBJ2-5; 8 bases align to TRBD1. The CDR3 is 12 amino acids. J was trimmed by 4 bases and V by 7 bases; bases with no gene match: 5. Germline CDR1 SQVTM, CDR2 ANQGSEA. The CDR3 DNA sequence: TGCAGCGCGGCCCAGGGGGCAGAGACCCAGTACTTC. Translation gives CSAAQGAETQYF.

V gene TRBV4-2 combines with J gene TRBJ1-3, with D possibly being TRBD1 (6 bases). Germline CDR1 LGHNA, CDR2 YNFKEQ. This CDR3 has 17 residues. V lost 2 bases to trimming and J lost 3 bases, with 17 bases between them. The DNA for the CDR3 is TGTGCCAGCAGCCAATTTTCGACAGGATCCTGTGGAAACACCATATATTTT. Translation: CASSQFSTGSCGNTIYF.

This clonotype was detected ten times or more. The CDR3 here is CASSFGYQETQYF. The CDR3 nucleotides are TGTGCCAGCAGTTTCGGGTACCAAGAGACCCAGTACTTC. The chain carries TRBV12-3 or TRBV12-4 and TRBJ2-5; no definite D call. The CDR3 sequence is 13 residues long. Trimming took off 3 bases at V and 0 bases at J, with 5 bases between the two ends.

V and J are TRBV7-2 and TRBJ2-1; D is undetermined. CDR3 size: 14 residues. Germline CDR1 reads SGHTA; CDR2 reads FQGNSA. Trimming pared 4 bases from V and 5 bases from J, leaving 12 bases between. CDR3 loop: CASSSVVGHNEQFF. CDR3 sequence (DNA): TGTGCCAGCAGCTCAGTAGTGGGTCACAATGAGCAGTTCTTC.

Ten or more counts support this clonotype. The chain has TRBV12-3 or TRBV12-4 and TRBJ2-1, with TRBD2 matching 11 bases. The CDR3 has 15 amino acids. J lost 4 bases, V lost 6 bases, and 5 bases had no gene match. This chain's CDR3 is CASRLTSGGYNEQFF. The CDR3 bases are TGTGCCAGCAGACTAACTAGCGGGGGATACAATGAGCAGTTCTTC.